The clone carrying this T cell receptor (beta chain) has just a few counts. The sample originates from a study of blood T cell repertoires in COVID-19. About the study: Researchers got acute and convalescent COVID-19 samples from the United States, Italy and Spain. Sources were T cells, B-cell-depleted T cells, or PBMCs; the material itself was cDNA or gDNA.

The V gene end was trimmed by 0 bases and the J gene end by 8 bases; junction bases not matched to a gene: 13. Germline V lookup: CDR1 LGHDT, CDR2 YNNKEL (reference sequence). CDR3 length equals 18 residues. The authors' processing: The assay estimated nucleated cells by amplifying reference gene primers. Some clones are missing from TCRdb's copy, which holds only in-frame ones; the method was immunoSEQ multiplex PCR. V and J calls and clone size are as listed in that table; D and trimming were resolved from the DNA. In the table there are fewer than 150,000 clones, 87% of which are singletons. The sequence came from a human donor in a cohort sampled during active COVID-19. The chain combines TRBV3-1 (or the pseudogene TRBV3-2) with TRBJ1-6; 7 bases map to TRBD1. The sequencing sample was made of peripheral blood. The CDR3 is CASSQDTGAVIGDSPLHF. CDR3 DNA: TGTGCCAGCAGCCAAGACACAGGGGCGGTAATCGGGGATTCACCCCTCCACTTT.